Listed below are T cell receptor beta chains from one sample, sequenced in a study of early T cells in non-severe SARS-CoV-2 infection. TCRdb recomputed calls from the 5' RACE reads with MiXCR, one row per CDR3 protein. There are some 91,000 distinct CDR3 sequences in the sample; about 15% occur only once, and 5.5% lies in the top ten. Sequencing input: whole blood. These receptors all come from an adult who was a healthcare worker with PCR-confirmed SARS-CoV-2 infection or an uninfected control (not recorded which). The conserved cysteine and the conserved F or W are not part of the CDR3 here. Expanded clones get a size class; other rows say once, few or many, or leave the size out.

clone_size: few
v_call: TRBV18
cdr3_aa: ASSPRGLASFNEQF

clone_size: -
v_call: TRBV20-1
cdr3_aa: SAGRPNSPLH

clone_size: -
v_call: TRBV30
cdr3_aa: AWSVRGYGYT

clone_size: many
v_call: TRBV9
cdr3_aa: ASSVGGGSYNEQF

clone_size: -
v_call: TRBV27
cdr3_aa: ASNVGRGGNTEAF

clone_size: many
v_call: TRBV6-2/TRBV6-3
cdr3_aa: ASSFPGTLGSYNEQF

clone_size: many
v_call: TRBV19
cdr3_aa: ASKSSGSSYNEQF

clone_size: -
v_call: TRBV4-1
cdr3_aa: ASSQERAGRTYEQY

clone_size: many
v_call: TRBV12-3/TRBV12-4
cdr3_aa: ASSNISDTQY

clone_size: -
v_call: TRBV10-3
cdr3_aa: APFIGYEQY

clone_size: few
v_call: TRBV19
cdr3_aa: ASSIRTGESREQY

clone_size: few
v_call: TRBV20-1
cdr3_aa: SAKGVYNEQF

clone_size: -
v_call: TRBV3-1
cdr3_aa: ASSQGRGSSVPQH

clone_size: few
v_call: TRBV25-1
cdr3_aa: ASRPNRGLGYEQY

clone_size: -
v_call: TRBV18
cdr3_aa: ASAPGDEAF

clone_size: many
v_call: TRBV30
cdr3_aa: AWATPGVPQPQH

clone_size: -
v_call: TRBV6-5
cdr3_aa: ASSPGTGSYSNQPQH

clone_size: few
v_call: TRBV28
cdr3_aa: ASSLHQPQH

clone_size: -
v_call: TRBV29-1
cdr3_aa: SVVINGAF

clone_size: -
v_call: TRBV20-1
cdr3_aa: SAGTSRGEKLF

clone_size: -
v_call: TRBV3-1
cdr3_aa: ASSLHTGVEAF

clone_size: -
v_call: TRBV5-1
cdr3_aa: ASSLQSASGNTIY

clone_size: few
v_call: TRBV28
cdr3_aa: ASSTATRAYEQY

clone_size: -
v_call: TRBV3-1
cdr3_aa: ASSQVAGLEQF

clone_size: -
v_call: TRBV10-1
cdr3_aa: ASMAGSSDEQF

clone_size: few
v_call: TRBV2
cdr3_aa: ASSESGRASGELF

clone_size: -
v_call: TRBV28
cdr3_aa: ALQGGGTEAF

clone_size: -
v_call: TRBV28
cdr3_aa: ASSLRSEQF

clone_size: -
v_call: TRBV10-2
cdr3_aa: ASSPGDQPQH

clone_size: -
v_call: TRBV12-3/TRBV12-4
cdr3_aa: ASSPLSAFSTGELF

clone_size: many
v_call: TRBV5-4
cdr3_aa: ASSLVPRETQY

clone_size: few
v_call: TRBV12-3/TRBV12-4
cdr3_aa: ASSLGVFAETQY

clone_size: -
v_call: TRBV12-3/TRBV12-4
cdr3_aa: ASSRTGHQNEKLF

clone_size: -
v_call: TRBV9
cdr3_aa: ASSVEVSWAGEQF

clone_size: -
v_call: TRBV28
cdr3_aa: ASSRAPDGQPQH

clone_size: -
v_call: TRBV4-1
cdr3_aa: ASSQEYNEQF

clone_size: once
v_call: TRBV7-9
cdr3_aa: ASSFGSSGNTIY

clone_size: -
v_call: TRBV29-1
cdr3_aa: SVVISGANVLT

clone_size: -
v_call: TRBV10-1
cdr3_aa: ASSESAVGQETQY

clone_size: few
v_call: TRBV27
cdr3_aa: ASSFPVPHKEAF

clone_size: -
v_call: TRBV28
cdr3_aa: AITHRTGNSPLH

clone_size: many
v_call: TRBV3-1
cdr3_aa: ASSKDATGSQY

clone_size: -
v_call: TRBV28
cdr3_aa: ASKAYTDPSYEQY

clone_size: few
v_call: TRBV7-3
cdr3_aa: ASSQTSYNEQF

clone_size: few
v_call: TRBV28
cdr3_aa: ASSFYRGDRSYEQY

clone_size: -
v_call: TRBV5-5
cdr3_aa: ASSWGVAYNEQF

clone_size: -
v_call: TRBV12-3/TRBV12-4
cdr3_aa: ASSLAGHNYEQY

clone_size: -
v_call: TRBV12-3/TRBV12-4
cdr3_aa: ASPSGRGVVRETQY

clone_size: -
v_call: TRBV7-9
cdr3_aa: ASSLEGLQQPQH

clone_size: few
v_call: TRBV7-9
cdr3_aa: ASSGQSSYGYT

clone_size: -
v_call: TRBV29-1
cdr3_aa: SVLTGYEQF

clone_size: few
v_call: TRBV2
cdr3_aa: ASSGEYEQY

clone_size: -
v_call: TRBV12-3/TRBV12-4
cdr3_aa: ASSLAPGGVEAF

clone_size: -
v_call: TRBV28
cdr3_aa: ASSSESRTNHNEQF

clone_size: few
v_call: TRBV28
cdr3_aa: ASSFGVGVHIQY

clone_size: -
v_call: TRBV9
cdr3_aa: ASSTSSYNEQF

clone_size: few
v_call: TRBV28
cdr3_aa: ASSLDEKLF

clone_size: -
v_call: TRBV11-3
cdr3_aa: ASSLGMGDEQF